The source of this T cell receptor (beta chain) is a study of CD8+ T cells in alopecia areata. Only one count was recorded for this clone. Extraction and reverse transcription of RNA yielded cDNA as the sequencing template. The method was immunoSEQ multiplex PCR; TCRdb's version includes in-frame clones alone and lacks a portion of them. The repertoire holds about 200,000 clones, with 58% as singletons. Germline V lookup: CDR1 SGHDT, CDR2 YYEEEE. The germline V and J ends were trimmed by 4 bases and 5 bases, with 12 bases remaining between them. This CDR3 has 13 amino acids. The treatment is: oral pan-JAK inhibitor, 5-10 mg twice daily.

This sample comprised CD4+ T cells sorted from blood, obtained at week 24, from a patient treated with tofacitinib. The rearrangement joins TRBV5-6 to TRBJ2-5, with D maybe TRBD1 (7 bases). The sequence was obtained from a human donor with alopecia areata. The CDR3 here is CASSQGGEETQYF. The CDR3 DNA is TGTGCCAGCAGCCAGGGGGGAGAGGAGACCCAGTACTTC.